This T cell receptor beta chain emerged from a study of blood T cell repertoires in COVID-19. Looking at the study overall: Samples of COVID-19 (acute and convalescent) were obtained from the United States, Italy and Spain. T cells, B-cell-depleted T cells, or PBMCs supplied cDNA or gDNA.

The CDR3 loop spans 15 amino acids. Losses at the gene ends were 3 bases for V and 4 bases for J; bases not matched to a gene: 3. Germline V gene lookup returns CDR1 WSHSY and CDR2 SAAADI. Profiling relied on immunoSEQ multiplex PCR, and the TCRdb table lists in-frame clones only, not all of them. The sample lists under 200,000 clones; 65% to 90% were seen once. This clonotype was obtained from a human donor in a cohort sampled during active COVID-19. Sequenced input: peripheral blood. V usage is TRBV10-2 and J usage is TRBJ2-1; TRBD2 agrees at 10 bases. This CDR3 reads CASSERTSGYNEQFF. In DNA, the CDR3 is TGCGCCAGCAGTGAAAGGACTAGCGGTTACAATGAGCAGTTCTTC.